Each of the 26 T cell receptor beta chains below was sequenced from the same sample in a study of cytomegalovirus exposure and HLA in healthy donors. Primers included in the PCR were 60 Vbeta and 13 Jbeta primers. Method: immunoSEQ multiplex PCR; TCRdb's copy keeps in-frame clones and lacks some. The sample includes approximately 180,000 clones, about four fifths of them seen just once. Sequencing input: PBMCs. The receptors shown here come from a woman aged 18-29 years in good health and CMV-seropositive.

The J gene is TRBJ2-2, the V gene TRBV4-2, with 7 positions matching TRBD1. J lost 4 bases, V lost 6 bases, and 5 bases had no gene match. CDR3 size: 14 residues. Germline-derived CDR1 and CDR2 are LGHNA and YNFKEQ. CDR3 DNA sequence: TGTGCCAGCAGACAGGGGCCTAGCACCGGGGAGCTGTTTTTT. This sequence encodes CASRQGPSTGELFF.

Here the CDR3 reads CARGSSVFPGDTQYF. The DNA of the CDR3 is TGTGCCAGGGGGAGTAGCGTTTTCCCTGGGGATACGCAGTATTTT. The J gene is TRBJ2-3, the V gene TRBV2; the D gene is possibly TRBD2 (5 bases). The CDR3 contains 15 residues. From germline, CDR1 is SNHLY and CDR2 FYNNEI. Between the trimmed V and J ends, which lost 9 bases and 6 bases, there was a span of 22 bases.

This clone showed up just a few times. The V call is TRBV5-5, the J call TRBJ2-3, with TRBD2 as a possible D gene (5 bases). This CDR3 is 14 amino acids long. Germline loops: CDR1 SGHKS, CDR2 YYEKEE (reference sequence). The V end was cut by 4 bases, the J end by 1 base, with 10 bases between. CDR3 region: CASSPELGTDTQYF. The CDR3 DNA reads TGTGCCAGCAGCCCGGAACTAGGCACAGATACGCAGTATTTT.

This clone was detected a few times. The CDR3 here is CSTDRANEQFF. CDR3 DNA sequence: TGCAGCACTGACAGAGCCAATGAGCAGTTCTTC. The rearrangement uses TRBV29-1 and TRBJ2-1; TRBD1 is a possible D gene (5 bases). From germline, CDR1 is SQVTM and CDR2 ANQGSEA. The CDR3 runs 11 residues. V lost 8 bases to trimming and J lost 6 bases, with 11 bases between them.

The chain has TRBV11-3 and TRBJ2-1; D is perhaps TRBD2 (7 bases). Germline CDR1 reads SGHNT; CDR2 reads YENEEA. Trimming cost V 1 base and J 7 bases, with 14 bases left between them. CDR3 length: 15 amino acids. The CDR3 reads CASSLVRGGGNEQFF. CDR3 nucleotide sequence: TGTGCCAGCAGCTTAGTGCGAGGGGGAGGGAATGAGCAGTTCTTC.

This clone has just one count. V gene TRBV18 combines with J gene TRBJ2-5; 11 bases match TRBD1. V was pared by 4 bases and J by 2 bases, with 9 bases of the junction left unmatched. The germline V gene encodes CDR1 KGHSH and CDR2 LQKENI. The CDR3 consists of 17 residues. The CDR3 spells CASSLSPGQGAQETQYF. The CDR3 DNA reads as TGTGCCAGCTCACTAAGCCCCGGACAGGGGGCTCAAGAGACCCAGTACTTC. Supplemented by reference TRBV18 and TRBJ2-5, the full variable domain reads NAGVMQNPRHLVRRRGQEARLRCSPMKGHSHVYWYRQLPEEGLKFMVYLQKENIIDESGMPKERFSAEFPKEGPSILRIQQVVRGDSAAYFCASSLSPGQGAQETQYFGPGTRLLVL.

The chain employs TRBV4-2 and TRBJ2-3; no definite D call. V was pared by 0 bases and J by 4 bases, with 8 bases between. The germline V gene has CDR1 LGHNA and CDR2 YNFKEQ. The CDR3 is made up of 14 amino acids. The DNA for the CDR3 is TGTGCCAGCAGCCAAGAAAAGCTGCCAGATACGCAGTATTTT. It is translated as CASSQEKLPDTQYF.

The chain joins TRBV7-9 to TRBJ1-1; TRBD1 matches at 7 bases. CDR3 length equals 15 residues. CDR1 and CDR2 from the germline V gene are SEHNR and FQNEAQ (reference sequence). J gave up 3 bases and V 6 bases, and 10 bases lay outside the gene matches. The CDR3 region has the DNA TGTGCCAGCAGGCAAGGGGGCGGGTCGGACACTGAAGCTTTCTTT. It encodes CASRQGGGSDTEAFF.

The V and J genes are TRBV28 and TRBJ1-5, with D perhaps TRBD1 (6 bases). The CDR3 is 14 amino acids. Germline V gives CDR1 MDHEN, CDR2 SYDVKM. V lost 8 bases to trimming and J lost 4 bases, with 15 bases between them. CDR3 sequence reads: CASRNRALNQPQHF. The CDR3 region has the DNA TGTGCCAGCCGGAACAGGGCCCTAAATCAGCCCCAGCATTTT.

J is TRBJ1-1 and V is TRBV7-6; 10 bases are shared with TRBD1. This CDR3 spans 15 amino acids. J lost 4 bases, V lost 4 bases, and 6 bases had no gene match. The germline gives CDR1 SGHVS, CDR2 FNYEAQ. CDR3 nucleotide sequence: TGTGCCAGCAGCTCGGGACAGGGGAGTAGCACTGAAGCTTTCTTT. It specifies CASSSGQGSSTEAFF.

Only one count was recorded for this clone. The rearrangement links TRBV11-2 to TRBJ2-7, with D unresolved. The V end lost 4 bases, the J end lost 3 bases, and 13 bases lay between the germline ends. The CDR3 consists of 14 residues. The germline V gene has CDR1 SGHAT and CDR2 FQNNGV. The CDR3 DNA sequence: TGTGCCAGCAGCTCAAGAGGCAACCACTACGAGCAGTACTTC. Residues: CASSSRGNHYEQYF. Complete variable domain (other parts from reference TRBV11-2 and TRBJ2-7): EAGVAQSPRYKIIEKRQSVAFWCNPISGHATLYWYQQILGQGPKLLIQFQNNGVVDDSQLPKDRFSAERLKGVDSTLKIQPAKLEDSAVYLCASSSRGNHYEQYFGPGTRLTVT.

This chain connects TRBV6-5 to TRBJ2-3; 8 positions agree with TRBD1. Germline-derived CDR1 and CDR2 are MNHEY and SVGAGI. The trim removed 5 bases at V and 9 bases at J, leaving 10 bases unmatched. The CDR3 spans 14 residues. The CDR3 sequence: CASSQGIQGETQYF. The DNA of the CDR3 is TGTGCCAGCAGTCAAGGTATACAGGGGGAGACGCAGTATTTT.

In DNA form, the CDR3 reads TGTGCCAGCAGCTTTGACAGCTATAATTCACCCCTCCACTTT. It yields the protein CASSFDSYNSPLHF. The chain links TRBV7-2 to TRBJ1-6; possible D gene TRBD1, 5 bases. The CDR3 contains 14 residues. Deletions cut 3 bases from V and 3 bases from J, with 6 bases between. Germline V gene lookup returns CDR1 SGHTA and CDR2 FQGNSA.

The rearrangement links TRBV7-9 to TRBJ1-1; possible D gene TRBD1, 5 bases. V gave up 5 bases and J gave up 4 bases, with 14 bases separating them. CDR1 is SEHNR, CDR2 FQNEAQ, per germline (reference sequence). The CDR3 sequence is 14 residues long. Here the CDR3 reads CASSLSQGGTEAFF. In DNA form, the CDR3 reads TGTGCCAGCAGCCTCAGTCAGGGTGGCACTGAAGCTTTCTTT.

This clone has just one count. This chain links TRBV10-3 with TRBJ2-5; 9 positions match TRBD1. This CDR3 contains 15 residues. Germline CDR1 is ENHRY and CDR2 is SYGVKD. J gave up 1 base and V 4 bases, and 4 bases lay outside the gene matches. The CDR3 coding sequence is TGTGCCATCAGTGGATTACAGGGGGCCCAAGAGACCCAGTACTTC. Its translation: CAISGLQGAQETQYF.

The chain is built from TRBV30 and TRBJ2-1; TRBD2 aligns across 11 bases. The CDR3 loop spans 20 amino acids. V trimming: 0 bases; J trimming: 0 bases; junction bases outside the gene matches: 13. Germline CDR1 and CDR2: GTSNPN and SVGIG (reference sequence). The CDR3 DNA reads as TGTGCCTGGAGTGTGTTTCTAGCGGGGGGCTCTAGGAGCTCCTACAATGAGCAGTTCTTC. Protein: CAWSVFLAGGSRSSYNEQFF. Full variable domain (remainder filled in from reference TRBV30 and TRBJ2-1): SQTIHQWPATLVQPVGSPLSLECTVEGTSNPNLYWYRQAAGRGLQLLFYSVGIGQISSEVPQNLSASRPQDRQFILSSKKLLLSDSGFYLCAWSVFLAGGSRSSYNEQFFGPGTRLTVL.

Only one count was recorded for this clone. The chain recombines TRBV11-2 with TRBJ2-3, with TRBD2 identical over 7 bases. The CDR3 contains 16 residues. The germline CDR1 and CDR2 sequences are SGHAT and FQNNGV. Germline trimming cut 1 base from V and 2 bases from J; bases unmatched to any gene: 6. CDR3 nucleotides: TGTGCCAGCAGCTTAGTTTCCGGGGGGAACACAGATACGCAGTATTTT. Protein sequence: CASSLVSGGNTDTQYF.

This clone was observed a single time. This chain links TRBV27 with TRBJ1-3; a weak D match, TRBD1 (6 bases). The CDR3 runs 15 residues. Germline CDR1 reads MNHEY; CDR2 reads SMNVEV (reference sequence). Trimming took 2 bases from V and 4 from J, leaving 12 bases between them. CDR3 amino acids: CASSLQGLRGNTIYF. The CDR3 coding sequence is TGTGCCAGCAGTTTACAGGGGTTGAGAGGAAACACCATATATTTT.

The V call is TRBV28, the J call TRBJ1-5, with a weak D call TRBD1 (5 bases). The germline gives CDR1 MDHEN, CDR2 SYDVKM. This CDR3 is built from 14 residues. Deletions cut 6 bases from V and 1 base from J, with 10 bases between. The CDR3 DNA reads as TGTGCCAGCAGGTCAGGGAACAGCAATCAGCCCCAGCATTTT. It is translated as CASRSGNSNQPQHF.

The chain has TRBV7-2 and TRBJ2-1; TRBD1 matches 10 bases. Germline values: CDR1 SGHTA, CDR2 FQGNSA. This CDR3 is 14 amino acids long. J was trimmed by 9 bases and V by 8 bases; bases with no gene match: 10. CDR3 nucleotide sequence: TGTGCCAGCTTAAAAGGGACAGGGGTATTTGAGCAGTTCTTC. It encodes CASLKGTGVFEQFF.

The chain combines TRBV2 with TRBJ1-5; D is undetermined. The ends were cut back, 4 bases at V and 1 base at J, with 11 bases in the middle. From germline, CDR1 is SNHLY and CDR2 FYNNEI. This CDR3 is 15 amino acids long. The CDR3 sequence: CASSGEAPSNQPQHF. The CDR3 bases are TGTGCCAGCAGTGGTGAGGCGCCAAGCAATCAGCCCCAGCATTTT. Based on the CDR3 plus reference TRBV2 and TRBJ1-5, the full variable domain is EPEVTQTPSHQVTQMGQEVILRCVPISNHLYFYWYRQILGQKVEFLVSFYNNEISEKSEIFDDQFSVERPDGSNFTLKIRSTKLEDSAMYFCASSGEAPSNQPQHFGDGTRLSIL.

Concerning this clone: One end of the junction fails to match germline, which may point to a read error. The chain joins TRBV7-9 to TRBJ1-2; D might be TRBD1 (6 bases). CDR3 length: 16 amino acids. CDR1 is SEHNR, CDR2 FQNEAQ, per germline (reference sequence). The CDR3 protein is CSSSPRDGGQNYGYTF. The CDR3 DNA reads as TGTTCCAGCAGTCCCCGCGACGGAGGACAGAACTATGGCTACACCTTC.

The V and J genes are TRBV7-6 and TRBJ2-1, with TRBD2 identical over 7 bases. The CDR3 runs to 18 residues. Germline lookup yields CDR1 SGHVS and CDR2 FNYEAQ. Losses at the gene ends were 6 bases for V and 6 bases for J; bases not matched to a gene: 20. The CDR3 sequence is CASSPREARTRVPNEQFF. The CDR3 DNA reads TGTGCCAGCAGTCCTCGGGAGGCCAGGACTAGGGTTCCCAATGAGCAGTTCTTC.

This chain connects TRBV7-2 to TRBJ2-1, with 8 bases that match TRBD2. Germline V gene lookup returns CDR1 SGHTA and CDR2 FQGNSA. The CDR3 is made up of 14 amino acids. J gave up 8 bases and V 7 bases, and 10 bases lay outside the gene matches. The CDR3 loop reads CASIEAGARDEQFF. As DNA, the CDR3 is TGTGCCAGCATCGAAGCGGGAGCCAGAGATGAGCAGTTCTTC.

V and J are TRBV2 and TRBJ1-4, with 7 bases fitting TRBD1. Germline V gene sequence: CDR1 SNHLY, CDR2 FYNNEI. The length of the CDR3 is 14 residues. The ends lost 6 bases at V and 2 bases at J; junction bases unmatched: 3. The CDR3 nucleotides are TGTGCCAGCAGCCGGGGACAGACTAATGAAAAACTGTTTTTT. Its protein is CASSRGQTNEKLFF.

V and J are TRBV18 and TRBJ2-1; 14 nucleotides agree with TRBD2. The CDR3 loop spans 16 amino acids. V lost 3 bases to trimming and J lost 8 bases; unmatched junction nucleotides: 6. Per germline, CDR1 KGHSH and CDR2 LQKENI. The CDR3 DNA reads as TGTGCCAGCTCACCGAGGACTAGCGGGGGGCCCGATGAGCAGTTCTTC. Protein sequence: CASSPRTSGGPDEQFF.